Each of the 15 T cell receptor beta chains below was sequenced from the same sample in a study of blood T cells in healthy people across ages. Then a second PCR, running about 7 to 11 cycles, was carried out with a sample-barcoded 5' primer and a J-beta primer mix. TCRdb recomputed calls from the 5' RACE reads with MiXCR, one row per CDR3 protein. The data show 650,000 to 1,000,000 distinct CDR3 sequences, 46% seen once. The sequenced material came from blood. The receptors derive from an elderly man in good health.

This clonotype was found a few times. V usage is TRBV10-3 and J usage is TRBJ2-5; the match to TRBD1 covers 8 bases. J gave up 11 bases and V 4 bases, and 18 bases lay outside the gene matches. The CDR3 extends over 16 amino acids. Germline CDR1 reads ENHRY; CDR2 reads SYGVKD. The CDR3 DNA reads as TGTGCCATCAGTGTAATGGGCACAAGACCGACAGGGGAGCAGTACTTC. Translating it yields CAISVMGTRPTGEQYF.

The chain is built from TRBV28 and TRBJ1-6; tentatively, D is TRBD1 (5 bases). The V gene's germline CDR1 is MDHEN and CDR2 SYDVKM. This CDR3 is 13 amino acids long. V lost 10 bases, J lost 14 bases, and 21 bases lay in between. CDR3 DNA sequence: TGTGCCACCACGGGGACGGCTGAGGCCACCCTCCACTTT. It translates to CATTGTAEATLHF.

As for this clonotype: Relative to the germline gene, one junction end is altered; a read error may explain this. As DNA, the CDR3 is TGTGCCAGCTCACCGAGGACAGGGGGTTTAAACACTCAGTACTTC. Its translation: CASSPRTGGLNTQYF. The chain has TRBV18 and TRBJ2-4; TRBD1 matches 10 bases. Germline V gene lookup returns CDR1 KGHSH and CDR2 LQKENI. The CDR3 contains 15 residues. The variable domain in full, completed from reference TRBV18 and TRBJ2-4, reads NAGVMQNPRHLVRRRGQEARLRCSPMKGHSHVYWYRQLPEEGLKFMVYLQKENIIDESGMPKERFSAEFPKEGPSILRIQQVVRGDSAAYFCASSPRTGGLNTQYFGAGTRLSVL.

This sequence joins TRBV4-3 and TRBJ1-2, with no clear D. This CDR3 is built from 15 residues. The V gene's germline CDR1 is LGHNA and CDR2 YSLEER. Trimming stripped 2 bases from V and 8 bases from J, with 18 bases between. The CDR3, as DNA: TGCGCCAGCAGCCAACTACACCTCACAATGAACGGCTACACCTTC. It encodes CASSQLHLTMNGYTF.

V and J are TRBV4-1 and TRBJ2-7, with 11 bases fitting TRBD2. V was clipped by 1 base and J by 1 base; unmatched bases: 3. This CDR3 has 16 amino acids. CDR1 MGHRA and CDR2 YSYEKL come from the germline V gene. CDR3 nucleotide sequence: TGCGCCAGCAGCCAAGGACTAGCGGGACAATCCTACGAGCAGTACTTC. Translation gives CASSQGLAGQSYEQYF.

The chain links TRBV28 to TRBJ2-5; a weak D match, TRBD1 (6 bases). CDR1 is MDHEN and CDR2 is SYDVKM in the germline V gene. The CDR3 length is 13 residues. Trimming cost V 5 bases and J 5 bases, with 12 bases left between them. The CDR3 bases are TGTGCCAGCAGTCAAGGACAGCTGGAGACCCAGTACTTC. This sequence encodes CASSQGQLETQYF. Drawing the rest from reference TRBV28 and TRBJ2-5, the complete variable domain is DVKVTQSSRYLVKRTGEKVFLECVQDMDHENMFWYRQDPGLGLRLIYFSYDVKMKEKGDIPEGYSVSREKKERFSLILESASTNQTSMYLCASSQGQLETQYFGPGTRLLVL.

In its sample, this clonotype was seen a few times. The chain recombines TRBV4-2 with TRBJ1-4; tentatively, D is TRBD1 (5 bases). V lost 2 bases and J 4 bases, leaving 11 bases between the germline ends. The length of the CDR3 is 15 residues. Germline CDR1 LGHNA, CDR2 YNFKEQ. The CDR3 protein is CASSQSGTDNEKLFF. In nucleotides, the CDR3 is TGTGCCAGCAGCCAATCCGGGACCGATAATGAAAAACTGTTTTTT.

This sequence joins TRBV12-3 or TRBV12-4 and TRBJ1-5; D gene unclear. The CDR3 is made up of 16 amino acids. V dropped 2 bases and J dropped 2 bases, with 13 bases sitting between them. The CDR3 spells CASSLTLGNGNQPQHF. The CDR3 DNA sequence: TGTGCCAGCAGTTTAACCCTCGGGAATGGCAATCAGCCCCAGCATTTT.

This clonotype was seen a handful of times. The V and J genes are TRBV6-6 and TRBJ2-3; D is undetermined. The CDR3 is made up of 14 amino acids. The germline V and J ends were trimmed by 6 bases and 2 bases, with 12 bases remaining between them. Germline V gene sequence: CDR1 MNHNY, CDR2 SVGAGI (reference sequence). The chain's CDR3 is CASSQAASTDTQYF. As DNA, the CDR3 is TGTGCCAGCAGCCAGGCCGCCTCCACAGATACGCAGTATTTT.

This clonotype occurred a few times. The chain employs TRBV29-1 and TRBJ2-7; D is unresolved. CDR3 length equals 12 residues. V shed 4 bases and J shed 0 bases, with 7 bases lying between them. Per germline, CDR1 SQVTM and CDR2 ANQGSEA. The CDR3 DNA follows: TGCAGCGTTGTCGGGTTCTCCTACGAGCAGTACTTC. Amino acids: CSVVGFSYEQYF.

The gene calls are TRBV27 and TRBJ2-1, with D perhaps TRBD2 (5 bases). Trimming took 5 bases from V and 9 from J, leaving 17 bases between them. The CDR3 is 14 residues long. Germline V gene lookup returns CDR1 MNHEY and CDR2 SMNVEV (reference sequence). CDR3 sequence reads: CASSPMIAAGEQFF. In DNA form, the CDR3 reads TGTGCCAGCAGTCCCATGATCGCGGCGGGTGAGCAGTTCTTC.

This clonotype was counted a few times. The V gene is TRBV28, the J gene TRBJ2-5; D is ambiguous. This CDR3 is 14 amino acids long. The germline CDR1 and CDR2 sequences are MDHEN and SYDVKM. The V and J ends lost 6 bases and 2 bases respectively, with 13 bases between them. CDR3 residues: CASSLGLNQETQYF. In DNA form, the CDR3 reads TGTGCCAGCAGCTTAGGGCTTAATCAAGAGACCCAGTACTTC.

The CDR3 loop is CSADYGSTDTQYF. The CDR3 DNA sequence: TGCAGTGCTGACTACGGGAGCACAGATACGCAGTATTTT. The rearrangement joins TRBV20-1 to TRBJ2-3; the D gene is possibly TRBD2 (5 bases). Trimming removed 5 bases at V and 0 bases at J, with 9 bases between. The CDR3 runs 13 residues. CDR1 is DFQATT, CDR2 SNEGSKA, per germline (reference sequence).

As for this clonotype: A single base separates this from a much larger clone, so it may be a read error. The rearrangement uses TRBV27 and TRBJ1-2; 8 bases are a match to TRBD1. Germline lookup yields CDR1 MNHEY and CDR2 SMNVEV (reference sequence). This CDR3 comprises 14 residues. Here the CDR3 DNA reads TGTGCCAGCAGTGTATCTCAGGGGGCGGGTGGCTACACCTTC. This translates into CASSVSQGAGGYTF.

This clonotype has ten or more counts. J is TRBJ2-3 and V is TRBV10-3; 9 bases map to TRBD2. Losses at the gene ends were 11 bases for V and 2 bases for J; bases not matched to a gene: 5. Germline CDR1 reads ENHRY; CDR2 reads SYGVKD. The CDR3 is 13 amino acids. The CDR3 coding sequence is TGTGCCGCGGGAGGGGGGACCACAGATACGCAGTATTTT. Amino acids: CAAGGGTTDTQYF.